The rows below give T cell receptor beta chains drawn from one sample of a study of cytomegalovirus exposure and HLA in healthy donors. Some clones are missing from TCRdb's copy, which holds only in-frame ones; the method was immunoSEQ multiplex PCR. The top ten hold 3% to 4% of the sample, which has 100,000 to 150,000 clones, around 80% seen once. The specimen was PBMCs. The receptors stem from a woman aged 35 to 49 in good health and CMV-seronegative. CDR3s include the opening cysteine and the closing phenylalanine or tryptophan. The D gene is left open where the match is weak. The size entry is marked missing in some rows and otherwise reads once, few, many or a size class.

j_call: TRBJ2-1; clone_size: NA; d_call: TRBD2; v_call: TRBV11-3; cdr3_nt: TGTGCCAGCAGCTTAGGGACTAGCGGGAGAAGTTCGGGGTACAATGAGCAGTTCTTC; cdr3_aa: CASSLGTSGRSSGYNEQFF
j_call: TRBJ2-1; clone_size: NA; d_call: NA; v_call: TRBV10-3; cdr3_nt: TGTGCCATCAGTGAACACGACAGAGTTTACAATGAGCAGTTCTTC; cdr3_aa: CAISEHDRVYNEQFF
j_call: TRBJ2-1; clone_size: NA; d_call: NA; v_call: TRBV9; cdr3_nt: TGTGCCAGCAGCAATATCCGGGAAGATTGTGGTGAGCAGTTCTTC; cdr3_aa: CASSNIREDCGEQFF
j_call: TRBJ1-2; clone_size: NA; d_call: NA; v_call: TRBV28; cdr3_nt: TGTGCCAGCAGTCCTAACGATAACTATGGCTACACCTTC; cdr3_aa: CASSPNDNYGYTF
j_call: TRBJ2-1; clone_size: NA; d_call: TRBD2; v_call: TRBV9; cdr3_nt: TGTGCCAGCAGCCTGCGGGGGGGCCTCGATGAGCAGTTCTTC; cdr3_aa: CASSLRGGLDEQFF
j_call: TRBJ1-6; clone_size: NA; d_call: TRBD1; v_call: TRBV10-3; cdr3_nt: TGTGCCATCAGTGGACAGGGGGATAATTCACCCCTCCACTTT; cdr3_aa: CAISGQGDNSPLHF
j_call: TRBJ2-2; clone_size: NA; d_call: NA; v_call: TRBV19; cdr3_nt: TGTGCCAGCTCTTTGGGGGCATTCACCGGGGAGCTGTTTTTT; cdr3_aa: CASSLGAFTGELFF
j_call: TRBJ1-2; clone_size: NA; d_call: NA; v_call: TRBV7-9; cdr3_nt: TGTGCCAGCAGCCCAGGGGTCCAGGGGAACTATGGCTACACCTTC; cdr3_aa: CASSPGVQGNYGYTF
j_call: TRBJ1-6; clone_size: NA; d_call: NA; v_call: TRBV6-5; cdr3_nt: TGTGCCAGCACGTTACAAACCCAGGGTAGTTCACCCCTCCACTTT; cdr3_aa: CASTLQTQGSSPLHF
j_call: TRBJ1-4; clone_size: NA; d_call: TRBD1; v_call: TRBV4-2; cdr3_nt: TGTGCCAGCAGCCAAGAGGGACAGGGGTCAACTAATGAAAAACTGTTTTTT; cdr3_aa: CASSQEGQGSTNEKLFF
j_call: TRBJ1-2; clone_size: NA; d_call: TRBD1; v_call: TRBV10-3; cdr3_nt: TGTGCCATCAGCGCGTCGGGACAGGGAACCTATGGCTACACCTTC; cdr3_aa: CAISASGQGTYGYTF
j_call: TRBJ2-2; clone_size: NA; d_call: NA; v_call: TRBV20-1; cdr3_nt: TGCAGTGTGGCCCACACCGGGGAGCTGTTTTTT; cdr3_aa: CSVAHTGELFF
j_call: TRBJ1-2; clone_size: NA; d_call: NA; v_call: TRBV7-2; cdr3_nt: TGTGCCAGCAGCTTATCGGGGGGGCTCTATGGCTACACCTTC; cdr3_aa: CASSLSGGLYGYTF
j_call: TRBJ2-5; clone_size: NA; d_call: TRBD1; v_call: TRBV12-5; cdr3_nt: TGTGCTAGTGGTGCCGGGACAGGGTTCGAGACCCAGTACTTC; cdr3_aa: CASGAGTGFETQYF
j_call: TRBJ2-7; clone_size: NA; d_call: TRBD1; v_call: TRBV5-6; cdr3_nt: TGTGCCAGCAGCTTGGACAGGGGAACCTACGAGCAGTACTTC; cdr3_aa: CASSLDRGTYEQYF
j_call: TRBJ1-2; clone_size: few; d_call: NA; v_call: TRBV14; cdr3_nt: TGTGCCAGCAGCCAAGTTGCCGGGGGGGCCTATGGCTACACCTTC; cdr3_aa: CASSQVAGGAYGYTF
j_call: TRBJ2-7; clone_size: NA; d_call: NA; v_call: TRBV9; cdr3_nt: TGTGCCAGCAGCGTAGGCCTAGTTGGGTACGAGCAGTACTTC; cdr3_aa: CASSVGLVGYEQYF
j_call: TRBJ1-4; clone_size: NA; d_call: NA; v_call: TRBV4-2; cdr3_nt: TGTGCCAGCAGCCAATTGACAGCAGCAACTAATGAAAAACTGTTTTTT; cdr3_aa: CASSQLTAATNEKLFF
j_call: TRBJ1-1; clone_size: NA; d_call: TRBD1; v_call: TRBV6-5; cdr3_nt: TGTGCCAGCAGCCGCGGACAGGGAAGGTCAGCTTTCTTT; cdr3_aa: CASSRGQGRSAFF
j_call: TRBJ1-1; clone_size: NA; d_call: NA; v_call: TRBV9; cdr3_nt: TGTGCCAGCAGCGTAGGGACAATGAACACTGAAGCTTTCTTT; cdr3_aa: CASSVGTMNTEAFF
j_call: TRBJ1-4; clone_size: NA; d_call: TRBD1; v_call: TRBV7-8; cdr3_nt: TGTGCCAGCAGGACCGGGACAGGGGATGAAAAACTGTTTTTT; cdr3_aa: CASRTGTGDEKLFF
j_call: TRBJ2-1; clone_size: NA; d_call: TRBD2; v_call: TRBV7-2; cdr3_nt: TGTGCCAGCAGCACACCGGGACTAGGGGTAAAGGAGCAGTTCTTC; cdr3_aa: CASSTPGLGVKEQFF
j_call: TRBJ2-1; clone_size: NA; d_call: TRBD2; v_call: TRBV28; cdr3_nt: TGTGCCAGCAGTCCCTACCTAGCGGGAGTGGGCGGTGAGCAGTTCTTC; cdr3_aa: CASSPYLAGVGGEQFF
j_call: TRBJ2-2; clone_size: once; d_call: TRBD1; v_call: TRBV29-1; cdr3_nt: TGCAGCGTCGGTTCCCTAACAGGGGCCGGGGAGCTGTTTTTT; cdr3_aa: CSVGSLTGAGELFF
j_call: TRBJ2-1; clone_size: NA; d_call: NA; v_call: TRBV7-3; cdr3_nt: TGTGCCAGCAGCTTAACTGGGGCCAGGGGTATCTACCCAGGTTCCTACAATGAGCAGTTCTTC; cdr3_aa: CASSLTGARGIYPGSYNEQFF
j_call: TRBJ1-1; clone_size: once; d_call: NA; v_call: TRBV28; cdr3_nt: TGTGCCAGCAGTTTAGGTCGGGGGAACACTGAAGCTTTCTTT; cdr3_aa: CASSLGRGNTEAFF
j_call: TRBJ1-1; clone_size: few; d_call: NA; v_call: TRBV7-9; cdr3_nt: TGTGCCACCGAACAGGCTGAAGCTTTCTTT; cdr3_aa: CATEQAEAFF
j_call: TRBJ1-1; clone_size: NA; d_call: NA; v_call: TRBV6-5; cdr3_nt: TGTGCCAGCAGTCGACGACAGCGTATGAACACTGAAGCTTTCTTT; cdr3_aa: CASSRRQRMNTEAFF
j_call: TRBJ2-5; clone_size: once; d_call: TRBD2; v_call: TRBV5-1; cdr3_nt: TGCGCCAGCAGCTTGGCCGGGACTAACCAAGAGACCCAGTACTTC; cdr3_aa: CASSLAGTNQETQYF
j_call: TRBJ2-2; clone_size: once; d_call: NA; v_call: TRBV6-6; cdr3_nt: TGTGCCAGCGGCTCTGCTAGGACACTGAACACCGGGGAGCTGTTTTTT; cdr3_aa: CASGSARTLNTGELFF
j_call: TRBJ2-2; clone_size: NA; d_call: NA; v_call: TRBV2; cdr3_nt: TGTGCCATAATATTCGGGGGAGCAGGCACCGGGGAGCTGTTTTTT; cdr3_aa: CAIIFGGAGTGELFF
j_call: TRBJ2-5; clone_size: NA; d_call: TRBD1; v_call: TRBV4-2; cdr3_nt: TGTGCCAGCAGCCAATCGGGGACAGGGCCGGAGACCCAGTACTTC; cdr3_aa: CASSQSGTGPETQYF
j_call: TRBJ1-1; clone_size: NA; d_call: TRBD1; v_call: TRBV5-1; cdr3_nt: TGCGCCAGCAGCGCCGCCGGGACAGGGGGCCCCGAAGCTTTCTTT; cdr3_aa: CASSAAGTGGPEAFF
j_call: TRBJ1-1; clone_size: NA; d_call: TRBD1; v_call: TRBV7-2; cdr3_nt: TGTGCCAGCAGCTTAAACAGGGGAGGCACTGAAGCTTTCTTT; cdr3_aa: CASSLNRGGTEAFF
j_call: TRBJ2-5; clone_size: NA; d_call: TRBD2; v_call: TRBV27; cdr3_nt: TGTGCCAGCAGTTCCCGGACTAGGGGCAGAGAGACCCAGTACTTC; cdr3_aa: CASSSRTRGRETQYF
j_call: TRBJ2-5; clone_size: NA; d_call: NA; v_call: TRBV19; cdr3_nt: TGTGCCAGTAGTATAGCTGCAGGACAAGAGACCCAGTACTTC; cdr3_aa: CASSIAAGQETQYF
j_call: TRBJ2-7; clone_size: NA; d_call: TRBD2; v_call: TRBV5-4; cdr3_nt: TGTGCCAGCAGCCCCCAGGCCAGCGGGGGGCTACCTCTCTACGAGCAGTACTTC; cdr3_aa: CASSPQASGGLPLYEQYF
j_call: TRBJ1-1; clone_size: NA; d_call: NA; v_call: TRBV9; cdr3_nt: TGTGCCAGCAGCGTATCCGTGGGCAGGGGAGCTGAAGCTTTCTTT; cdr3_aa: CASSVSVGRGAEAFF
j_call: TRBJ2-4; clone_size: NA; d_call: TRBD1; v_call: TRBV6-1; cdr3_nt: TGTGCCAGCAGTGAAGACCGGACCTCAGGGGGCATTCAGTACTTC; cdr3_aa: CASSEDRTSGGIQYF
j_call: TRBJ1-1; clone_size: NA; d_call: NA; v_call: TRBV4-1; cdr3_nt: TGCGCCAGCAGCCAAGGGCAGGGTGCCGCCCGAGCTTTCTTT; cdr3_aa: CASSQGQGAARAFF
j_call: TRBJ1-5; clone_size: NA; d_call: NA; v_call: TRBV2; cdr3_nt: TGTGCCAGCAGTGCCGGCCGGGGAGGTCAGCCCCAGCATTTT; cdr3_aa: CASSAGRGGQPQHF
j_call: TRBJ2-1; clone_size: NA; d_call: NA; v_call: TRBV7-2; cdr3_nt: TGTGCCAGCAGCCCAGGAGGGAGACGACTAAGCTCCTACAATGAGCAGTTCTTC; cdr3_aa: CASSPGGRRLSSYNEQFF
j_call: TRBJ1-2; clone_size: NA; d_call: NA; v_call: TRBV7-2; cdr3_nt: TGTGCCAGCAGCTTAGGCCCACAGGGCGTCACCGAGGGCTACACCTTC; cdr3_aa: CASSLGPQGVTEGYTF
j_call: TRBJ2-1; clone_size: NA; d_call: TRBD1; v_call: TRBV5-4; cdr3_nt: TGTGCCAGCAGCTCGGGGACAGGGGGGTACTCAAATGAGCAGTTCTTC; cdr3_aa: CASSSGTGGYSNEQFF
j_call: TRBJ2-2; clone_size: NA; d_call: TRBD2; v_call: TRBV15; cdr3_nt: TGTGCCACCAGCAGAGAGAAATTGCGGGGGGGCCAAGGTTACACCGGGGAGCTGTTTTTT; cdr3_aa: CATSREKLRGGQGYTGELFF